What follows are 20 T cell receptor beta chains derived from one specimen sequenced in a study of early T cells in non-severe SARS-CoV-2 infection. MiXCR, applied by TCRdb to the 5' RACE reads, yields one record per CDR3 protein. The sample shows approximately 71,000 distinct CDR3 sequences, approximately 14% of them seen only once. The specimen sequenced was whole blood. The receptors originated from an adult who was a healthcare worker with PCR-confirmed SARS-CoV-2 infection or an uninfected control (not recorded which).

The V and J genes are TRBV7-6 and TRBJ1-2; no firm D call. V was clipped by 3 bases and J by 3 bases, with 11 bases between them. Germline CDR1 and CDR2: SGHVS and FNYEAQ. This CDR3 has 14 residues. CDR3 residues: CASSLTGRDYGYTF. In DNA form, the CDR3 reads TGTGCCAGCAGCTTGACGGGGAGAGACTATGGCTACACCTTC.

This clonotype came up a few times. V is TRBV29-1 and J is TRBJ2-1; no definite D call. Germline V CDR1 and CDR2: SQVTM, ANQGSEA. The ends were cut back, 7 bases at V and 5 bases at J, with 9 bases in the middle. The CDR3 has 11 amino acids. The CDR3 DNA reads TGCAGCGGAGGTCGGAACAATGAGCAGTTCTTC. Translating it yields CSGGRNNEQFF.

The rearrangement uses TRBV20-1 and TRBJ1-2, with a tentative D call TRBD1 (5 bases). Germline-derived CDR1 and CDR2 are DFQATT and SNEGSKA (reference sequence). V was cut by 6 bases and J by 8 bases, with 13 bases left in between. This CDR3 contains 11 residues. The CDR3 spells CSAYKDTGYTF. CDR3 bases: TGCAGTGCCTACAAGGACACGGGCTACACCTTC.

This chain links TRBV6-1 with TRBJ2-6; D is tentatively TRBD1 or TRBD2 (5 bases each). The CDR3 consists of 15 residues. Germline lookup yields CDR1 MNHNS and CDR2 SASEGT. Trimming took off 6 bases at V and 0 bases at J, with 9 bases between the two ends. In DNA form, the CDR3 reads TGTGCCAGCAGGGATGGGGGCTCTGGGGCCAACGTCCTGACTTTC. This encodes CASRDGGSGANVLTF.

The V gene is TRBV6-6, the J gene TRBJ1-1; D is unresolved. The CDR3 extends over 14 amino acids. Trimming took off 2 bases at V and 0 bases at J, with 7 bases between the two ends. Germline V gene sequence: CDR1 MNHNY, CDR2 SVGAGI (reference sequence). CDR3 DNA: TGTGCCAGCAGTTACACGGCTATGAACACTGAAGCTTTCTTT. It specifies CASSYTAMNTEAFF.

This clonotype was seen a few times. The chain uses TRBV7-3 and TRBJ1-1, with no clear D. Germline CDR1 SGHTA, CDR2 FQGTGA. Trimming left V 3 bases short and J 1 base short, with 6 bases between. CDR3 length equals 13 residues. The CDR3 coding sequence is TGTGCCAGCAGCTTCCAGGCGAACACTGAAGCTTTCTTT. Translation: CASSFQANTEAFF.

Turning to this clonotype: This may be a read error, as it is one base from a much larger clone. This chain links TRBV10-3 with TRBJ2-1; a weak D match, TRBD2 (6 bases). There are 14 residues in the CDR3. Germline CDR1 ENHRY, CDR2 SYGVKD. Trimming removed 10 bases from V and 2 bases from J, with 15 bases in between. CDR3 in amino acids: CATLETGAYNEQFF. For the CDR3, the DNA is TGTGCCACTCTCGAGACGGGGGCCTACAATGAGCAGTTCTTC.

This clonotype was found a few times. The genes are TRBV5-1 and TRBJ1-4; 7 positions match TRBD1. Germline CDR1 SGHRS, CDR2 YFSETQ. The CDR3 covers 17 residues. V dropped 4 bases and J dropped 5; count of bases not matched to a gene: 14. The CDR3 nucleotides read TGCGCCAGCAGCCCATCCGCCGGGACAGCACGAAATGAAAAACTGTTTTTT. This encodes CASSPSAGTARNEKLFF.

This clonotype occurred a few times. V is TRBV4-1 and J is TRBJ2-7; D is uncertain. Germline assignment: CDR1 MGHRA and CDR2 YSYEKL. The CDR3 contains 16 residues. Deletions cut 0 bases from V and 4 bases from J, with 16 bases between. The CDR3: CASSQDESITLYEQYF. The CDR3 DNA reads TGCGCCAGCAGCCAAGATGAGTCGATAACACTGTACGAGCAGTACTTC.

The genes are TRBV6-1 and TRBJ2-3; no clear D gene. V dropped 8 bases and J dropped 4 bases, with 7 bases sitting between them. The length of the CDR3 is 11 residues. Germline V gene sequence: CDR1 MNHNS, CDR2 SASEGT. The CDR3 nucleotides are TGTGCCAGCGCGGTCGCAGATACGCAGTATTTT. This sequence encodes CASAVADTQYF.

This clonotype was seen a handful of times. The gene calls are TRBV11-3 and TRBJ2-1, with TRBD1 identical over 7 bases. Germline assignment: CDR1 SGHNT and CDR2 YENEEA. CDR3 length: 15 amino acids. Trimming cost V 4 bases and J 6 bases; bases outside gene matches: 9. CDR3 residues: CASSSTGEFGNEQFF. The CDR3 coding sequence is TGTGCCAGCAGCTCAACAGGGGAGTTTGGCAATGAGCAGTTCTTC.

This clonotype was seen a few times. The gene calls are TRBV11-2 and TRBJ2-3; no clear D gene. The germline V and J ends were trimmed by 2 bases and 5 bases, with 11 bases remaining between them. The germline gives CDR1 SGHAT, CDR2 FQNNGV. The CDR3 runs to 14 residues. CDR3 sequence (DNA): TGTGCCAGCAGCTTAAGCTGGTACGGAGATACGCAGTATTTT. Encoded protein: CASSLSWYGDTQYF.

This clonotype was found many times. V gene TRBV5-5 combines with J gene TRBJ1-1; 9 positions agree with TRBD1. V lost 1 base, J lost 5 bases, and 3 bases stayed unmatched. CDR1 SGHKS and CDR2 YYEKEE come from the germline V gene (reference sequence). The CDR3 covers 14 residues. In DNA, the CDR3 is TGTGCCAGCAGCTTGAACAGGGGGCGAACTGAAGCTTTCTTT. Its translation: CASSLNRGRTEAFF. Looking up the rest from reference TRBV5-5 and TRBJ1-1 gives the full variable domain: DAGVTQSPTHLIKTRGQQVTLRCSPISGHKSVSWYQQVLGQGPQFIFQYYEKEERGRGNFPDRFSARQFPNYSSELNVNALLLGDSALYLCASSLNRGRTEAFFGQGTRLTVV.

This clonotype has a handful of counts. The rearrangement uses TRBV15 and TRBJ2-1, with D unclear. Trimming pared 0 bases from V and 4 bases from J, leaving 4 bases between. CDR1 is LNHNV, CDR2 YYDKDF, per germline (reference sequence). This CDR3 contains 13 residues. The CDR3 nucleotides read TGTGCCACCAGCAGAGATTGGTACAATGAGCAGTTCTTC. Translation gives CATSRDWYNEQFF.

The genes are TRBV11-3 and TRBJ2-5; 10 nucleotides line up with TRBD2. Trimming removed 1 base from V and 3 bases from J; junction bases left unmatched: 2. CDR3 length: 15 amino acids. Germline CDR1 and CDR2: SGHNT and YENEEA. The CDR3 loop reads CASSLASGGEETQYF. In DNA form, the CDR3 reads TGTGCCAGCAGCTTAGCAAGCGGGGGGGAAGAGACCCAGTACTTC. Combining the CDR3 with reference TRBV11-3 and TRBJ2-5 gives the whole variable domain EAGVVQSPRYKIIEKKQPVAFWCNPISGHNTLYWYLQNLGQGPELLIRYENEEAVDDSQLPKDRFSAERLKGVDSTLKIQPAELGDSAVYLCASSLASGGEETQYFGPGTRLLVL.

Ten or more counts support this clonotype. The chain combines TRBV2 with TRBJ2-7; no clear D gene. CDR1 is SNHLY and CDR2 is FYNNEI in the germline V gene. V was pared by 8 bases and J by 5 bases, with 19 bases between. The CDR3 consists of 14 residues. In DNA form, the CDR3 reads TGTGCCAGCTGTAGTACACCCGCCGTTGACGAGCAGTACTTC. Protein product: CASCSTPAVDEQYF.

The chain employs TRBV28 and TRBJ1-4; 8 bases line up with TRBD1. This CDR3 region has 15 residues. V was pared by 3 bases and J by 7 bases, with 7 bases of the junction left unmatched. Germline CDR1 and CDR2: MDHEN and SYDVKM. The CDR3 reads CASSFQQGATEKLFF. CDR3 DNA sequence: TGTGCCAGCAGTTTCCAGCAGGGGGCAACTGAAAAACTGTTTTTT.

This clonotype has more than one count but fewer than ten. The rearrangement links TRBV29-1 to TRBJ2-3; 11 nucleotides line up with TRBD2. Germline lookup yields CDR1 SQVTM and CDR2 ANQGSEA. There are 14 residues in the CDR3. V lost 5 bases and J lost 3; bases outside the gene matches: 4. CDR3 residues: CSVTPSGGTDTQYF. CDR3 nucleotides: TGCAGCGTTACTCCTAGCGGGGGGACAGATACGCAGTATTTT.

This clonotype was counted ten times or more. The V and J genes are TRBV11-1 and TRBJ1-1, with D hard to call. Germline CDR1 and CDR2: SGHAT and FQDESV (reference sequence). V lost 2 bases to trimming and J lost 1 base, with 8 bases between them. The CDR3 covers 14 residues. CDR3 nucleotides: TGTGCCAGCAGCTTAAGAACAGCGAACACTGAAGCTTTCTTT. Translated: CASSLRTANTEAFF.

Of note for this clonotype: One end of the junction varies from germline; a read error may be responsible. The rearrangement links TRBV12-3 or TRBV12-4 to TRBJ2-3; the match to TRBD2 covers 11 bases. CDR3 length: 18 residues. The CDR3 bases are TGTGCCAGCCGTTTAAGGATGACTAGCGGGGACAGCACAGATACGCAGTATTTT. It translates to CASRLRMTSGDSTDTQYF.